This paragraph covers one T cell receptor (beta chain) sequence. The antigen is undetermined. The repertoire was sequenced with immunoSEQ multiplex PCR; TCRdb's copy has only in-frame clones and lacks some. The sample gives approximately 100,000 clones, 88% of which show up once; approximately 2% is in the top ten. This CDR3 has 14 amino acids. This sample is part of a study of cytomegalovirus exposure and HLA in healthy donors. Across the whole study: Later, an analysis reported that the 130 or so validation repertoires had used the same platform as the 500 to 750 first-cohort repertoires. Study outcomes and limitations: High sensitivity and specificity were reportedly achieved when the classifier diagnosed cytomegalovirus status. Overall, about 160 TCR beta chains were annotated as cytomegalovirus-associated.

The chain is built from TRBV21-1 and TRBJ2-7; the DNA was not used to check the table's D call, TRBD2. TRBV21-1 is a pseudogene locus. The sample was PBMCs. This TCR derives from a woman under 30 in good health and CMV-seronegative. The CDR3 here is CATFIEGASYEQYF. The CDR3 DNA sequence: TGTGCCACCTTCATAGAGGGAGCTTCCTACGAGCAGTACTTC.